These 30 T cell receptor beta chains were all obtained from the same sample, sequenced in a study of CD8 T cells in Susac syndrome. RNA in amounts of roughly 0.5 to 1 ug was reverse transcribed with random hexamers. TCRdb re-called the immunoSEQ multiplex PCR reads with MiXCR, one entry per CDR3 protein. The profile covers 400,000 to 550,000 distinct CDR3 sequences, with approximately 89% appearing a single time and 0.12% taken by the ten largest. The sample comprised CD8+ T cells from PBMCs. Receptors were obtained from a human donor with multiple sclerosis.

The genes are TRBV29-1 and TRBJ1-5; D remains ambiguous. From germline, CDR1 is SQVTM and CDR2 ANQGSEA. Trimming shortened V by 0 bases and J by 11 bases, and 8 bases separated the two germline ends. The CDR3 covers 11 residues. The CDR3 DNA reads as TGCAGCGTTGAAGATGGGCGGGCCCAGCATTTT. This codes for CSVEDGRAQHF.

CDR3 in DNA: TGTGCCAGCAGCCAAGATCCGGGGGATTTTGACTACGAGCAGTACTTC. Translating it yields CASSQDPGDFDYEQYF. The chain links TRBV14 to TRBJ2-7; a possible D gene is TRBD2 (6 bases). V was cut by 0 bases and J by 3 bases, with 15 bases left in between. Germline V gene data show CDR1 as SGHDN and CDR2 as FVKESK. This CDR3 contains 16 residues.

CDR3 sequence reads: CSVEDLTDQAGANVLTF. The CDR3 DNA follows: TGCAGCGTTGAAGATCTGACGGATCAAGCCGGGGCCAACGTCCTGACTTTC. V and J are TRBV29-1 and TRBJ2-6, with D unclear. There are 17 residues in the CDR3. Looked up from germline, CDR1 is SQVTM and CDR2 is ANQGSEA. The V end was cut by 0 bases, the J end by 4 bases, with 16 bases between.

The V gene is TRBV5-1, the J gene TRBJ2-2; tentatively, D is TRBD1 (5 bases). The CDR3 covers 16 residues. Germline V gene sequence: CDR1 SGHRS, CDR2 YFSETQ. V dropped 3 bases and J dropped 1 base, with 13 bases sitting between them. CDR3 loop: CASSYPATGNTGELFF. The CDR3 DNA reads as TGCGCCAGCAGCTATCCAGCTACAGGGAACACCGGGGAGCTGTTTTTT.

The chain is built from TRBV25-1 and TRBJ2-2; 9 nucleotides match TRBD1. Germline values: CDR1 MGHDK, CDR2 SYGVNS. CDR3 length: 15 residues. After removal of 3 bases from V and 6 bases from J, the junction contained 5 bases not matched to a gene. The CDR3 reads CASSDWDRDPGELFF. CDR3 coding DNA: TGTGCCAGCAGTGATTGGGACAGGGACCCCGGGGAGCTGTTTTTT.

The V gene is TRBV27, the J gene TRBJ2-1, with 13 bases lining up with TRBD2. This CDR3 contains 15 residues. The germline V gene has CDR1 MNHEY and CDR2 SMNVEV (reference sequence). Trimming took 6 bases from V and 6 from J; bases not matched to a gene: 5. DNA of the CDR3: TGTGCCAGCAGCTCCGGGACTAGCGGGACCAATGAGCAGTTCTTC. Amino acids: CASSSGTSGTNEQFF.

This clonotype has just a few counts. The V gene is TRBV28, the J gene TRBJ2-7; 10 bases line up with TRBD1. With 6 bases clipped from V and 3 bases from J, the junction kept 8 bases outside the gene matches. There are 15 residues in the CDR3. The germline gives CDR1 MDHEN, CDR2 SYDVKM. CDR3 bases: TGTGCCAGCAGACCTCCGGGACAGGGGTTCTACGAGCAGTACTTC. Translating it yields CASRPPGQGFYEQYF.

The chain carries TRBV30 and TRBJ1-1; weak D call: TRBD1 (6 bases). This CDR3 comprises 13 residues. Germline V gene data show CDR1 as GTSNPN and CDR2 as SVGIG (reference sequence). V was pared by 2 bases and J by 6 bases, with 13 bases between. The CDR3 reads CAWSPTQGSEAFF. For the CDR3, the DNA is TGTGCCTGGAGTCCAACACAGGGTTCTGAAGCTTTCTTT.

The V gene is TRBV25-1, the J gene TRBJ1-5; no reliable D call. The CDR3 extends over 14 amino acids. Per germline, CDR1 MGHDK and CDR2 SYGVNS. V lost 1 base and J lost 5, with 9 bases in between. DNA for the CDR3: TGTGCCAGCAGTGAATTATTAGCCCATCAGCCCCAGCATTTT. Amino acid sequence: CASSELLAHQPQHF.

The rearrangement uses TRBV29-1 and TRBJ2-1; D is unclear. Germline CDR1 SQVTM, CDR2 ANQGSEA. Trimming removed 0 bases at V and 0 bases at J, with 12 bases between. The CDR3 totals 16 residues. The CDR3 coding sequence is TGCAGCGTTGAAGATCCATCGGTGAGCTCCTACAATGAGCAGTTCTTC. Its protein is CSVEDPSVSSYNEQFF.

The chain couples TRBV6-1 to TRBJ1-5, with D possibly being TRBD1 (5 bases). Germline loops: CDR1 MNHNS, CDR2 SASEGT. The CDR3 covers 16 residues. Trimming removed 0 bases at V and 2 bases at J, with 11 bases between. The CDR3 coding sequence is TGTGCCAGCAGTGAAGCGCACCCCAGGGGCAATCAGCCCCAGCATTTT. It is translated as CASSEAHPRGNQPQHF.

V is TRBV27 and J is TRBJ2-6; TRBD1 matches 7 bases. CDR1 and CDR2 from the germline V gene are MNHEY and SMNVEV (reference sequence). Trimming cost V 0 bases and J 3 bases; bases outside gene matches: 11. The CDR3 totals 19 residues. The CDR3 sequence is CASSLSGQGVVIGANVLTF. In DNA, the CDR3 is TGTGCCAGCAGTTTATCTGGGCAGGGGGTAGTAATTGGGGCCAACGTCCTGACTTTC.

The J gene is TRBJ1-2, the V gene TRBV23-1; D is uncertain. Being an ORF, TRBV23-1 has a function that is uncertain. This CDR3 is 14 amino acids long. Trimming removed 8 bases from V and 8 bases from J, with 21 bases in between. DNA for the CDR3: TGCGCCAGCCGAGTTTATTTCAGGTATTGCGGCTACACCTTC. This gives the protein CASRVYFRYCGYTF.

In nucleotides, the CDR3 is TGTGCCAGCAGTCCCGGGACTAGCGGGGCCACCGGGGAGCTGTTTTTT. This sequence encodes CASSPGTSGATGELFF. The V gene is TRBV27, the J gene TRBJ2-2; TRBD2 agrees at 13 bases. J lost 4 bases, V lost 5 bases, and 4 bases had no gene match. This CDR3 comprises 16 residues. The germline V gene encodes CDR1 MNHEY and CDR2 SMNVEV (reference sequence).

V and J are TRBV27 and TRBJ1-2, with a possible D match to TRBD1 (5 bases). V lost 6 bases to trimming and J lost 0 bases, with 14 bases between them. This CDR3 contains 15 residues. The germline gives CDR1 MNHEY, CDR2 SMNVEV (reference sequence). In DNA, the CDR3 is TGTGCCAGCAGCCAGATACCGGGACCTAACTATGGCTACACCTTC. It codes for CASSQIPGPNYGYTF.

This clonotype was observed a handful of times. This chain connects TRBV19 to TRBJ2-2; 9 bases are a match to TRBD2. Germline V CDR1 and CDR2: LNHDA, SQIVND (reference sequence). The junction had 11 bases not matched to a gene; V was cut back by 0 bases and J by 6 bases. The CDR3 extends over 18 amino acids. In nucleotides, the CDR3 is TGTGCCAGTAGTATAGAGTCGTTAGCGGGAGAATGGGCCGGGGAGCTGTTTTTT. Translated: CASSIESLAGEWAGELFF.

The chain recombines TRBV12-3 or TRBV12-4 with TRBJ2-7, with D tentatively TRBD1 or TRBD2 (5 bases each). The CDR3 length is 11 residues. Trimming removed 4 bases at V and 12 bases at J, with 13 bases between. The DNA of the CDR3 is TGTGCCAGCAGTTCGGGACCGTGGGCGTACTTC. Translated, it gives CASSSGPWAYF.

This chain links TRBV4-1 with TRBJ1-1; D is undetermined. The CDR3 is 12 amino acids. V was pared by 8 bases and J by 3 bases, with 10 bases between. The germline V gene encodes CDR1 MGHRA and CDR2 YSYEKL. CDR3 coding DNA: TGCGCCAGCGAGGGTATGGACACTGAAGCTTTCTTT. Protein sequence: CASEGMDTEAFF.

J is TRBJ2-5 and V is TRBV7-9; TRBD2 agrees at 9 bases. Germline assignment: CDR1 SEHNR and CDR2 FQNEAQ (reference sequence). V gave up 2 bases and J gave up 2 bases; unmatched junction bases: 3. This CDR3 comprises 15 residues. The CDR3 loop is CASSLLAGPQETQYF. The CDR3 DNA reads as TGTGCCAGCAGCTTACTAGCGGGACCACAAGAGACCCAGTACTTC.

This clonotype occurred a few times. The chain uses TRBV6-1 and TRBJ1-5; 7 positions agree with TRBD1. CDR3 length: 13 amino acids. The ends lost 8 bases at V and 11 bases at J; junction bases unmatched: 12. CDR1 and CDR2 from the germline V gene are MNHNS and SASEGT. In nucleotides, the CDR3 is TGTGCCAGCGGACAGGATGGGCTCTTGACCCAGCATTTT. As protein: CASGQDGLLTQHF.

The rearrangement joins TRBV4-1 to TRBJ2-1, with D unclear. The CDR3 runs 16 residues. Trimming removed 0 bases from V and 3 bases from J, with 12 bases in between. In germline, CDR1 is MGHRA, CDR2 YSYEKL. The CDR3 sequence: CASSQDLLQSYNEQFF. In DNA, the CDR3 is TGCGCCAGCAGCCAAGATCTACTACAGAGCTACAATGAGCAGTTCTTC.

The chain uses TRBV20-1 and TRBJ2-7, with 8 bases aligning to TRBD1. Germline values: CDR1 DFQATT, CDR2 SNEGSKA (reference sequence). This CDR3 comprises 15 residues. V dropped 6 bases and J dropped 7; count of bases not matched to a gene: 17. The CDR3 region is CSADHPGQGTGEQYF. Written as DNA, the CDR3 is TGCAGTGCAGATCATCCTGGACAGGGAACGGGGGAGCAGTACTTC.

V and J are TRBV14 and TRBJ1-2, with D hard to call. Germline V lookup: CDR1 SGHDN, CDR2 FVKESK. There are 16 residues in the CDR3. With 0 bases removed from V and 6 bases from J, the gap between germline ends came to 17 bases. The CDR3 protein is CASSQDRGLPWNGYTF. In DNA form, the CDR3 reads TGTGCCAGCAGCCAAGATCGAGGACTCCCATGGAATGGCTACACCTTC.

The chain joins TRBV11-2 to TRBJ2-7, with unresolved D. The CDR3 runs 13 residues. Germline assignment: CDR1 SGHAT and CDR2 FQNNGV. The V gene lost 10 bases and the J gene lost 5 bases, with 18 bases spanning the gap. CDR3 nucleotide sequence: TGTGCCACCACCCCCAAGACACCCCACGAGCAGTACTTC. It specifies CATTPKTPHEQYF.

The chain uses TRBV2 and TRBJ2-2; 10 positions agree with TRBD2. Germline V gives CDR1 SNHLY, CDR2 FYNNEI. The CDR3 is made up of 12 amino acids. Trimming removed 7 bases from V and 10 bases from J; junction bases left unmatched: 3. The DNA of the CDR3 is TGTGCCAGCAAAAGCGGGGGGGCGGAGCTGTTTTTT. Its translation is CASKSGGAELFF.

The chain carries TRBV27 and TRBJ1-1; no clear D gene. Trimming took 2 bases from V and 7 from J, leaving 8 bases between them. Germline loops: CDR1 MNHEY, CDR2 SMNVEV (reference sequence). The CDR3 covers 12 residues. The CDR3 reads CASSLQGSEAFF. Written as DNA, the CDR3 is TGTGCCAGCAGTTTACAAGGGAGTGAAGCTTTCTTT.

This clonotype is a singleton in its sample. The genes are TRBV5-1 and TRBJ2-5, with D possibly TRBD1 on 6 matching bases. CDR3 length: 14 residues. Trimming left V 6 bases short and J 1 base short, with 13 bases between. CDR1 is SGHRS, CDR2 YFSETQ, per germline. In nucleotides, the CDR3 is TGCGCCAGCACAATGGACAGCCGCCAAGAGACCCAGTACTTC. It specifies CASTMDSRQETQYF.

V gene TRBV11-1 combines with J gene TRBJ2-1; D call uncertain. The V and J ends lost 5 bases and 0 bases respectively, with 26 bases between them. The CDR3 length is 20 residues. Germline V gives CDR1 SGHAT, CDR2 FQDESV (reference sequence). Here the CDR3 DNA reads TGTGCCAGCAGCACCCCCCGTCTTAATTTCGTCATGAGCTCCTACAATGAGCAGTTCTTC. It specifies CASSTPRLNFVMSSYNEQFF.

The chain carries TRBV9 and TRBJ1-1; no clear D. The germline V gene encodes CDR1 SGDLS and CDR2 YYNGEE. The V gene lost 3 bases and the J gene lost 5 bases, with 8 bases spanning the gap. This CDR3 is 12 amino acids long. The CDR3 here is CASSAQDTEAFF. The CDR3 DNA sequence: TGTGCCAGCAGCGCCCAGGATACTGAAGCTTTCTTT.

V is TRBV20-1 and J is TRBJ2-7; 11 bases agree with TRBD2. Germline loops: CDR1 DFQATT, CDR2 SNEGSKA (reference sequence). V lost 6 bases, J lost 4 bases, and 11 bases stayed unmatched. This CDR3 region has 15 residues. CDR3 loop: CSALGLAGGQYEQYF. The CDR3 nucleotides are TGCAGTGCCCTGGGGTTAGCGGGAGGGCAGTACGAGCAGTACTTC.